Each of the 23 T cell receptor beta chains below was sequenced from the same sample in a study of T-cell memory formation after mild COVID-19. MiXCR, applied by TCRdb to the 5' RACE reads, yields one record per CDR3 protein. The sample shows around 320,000 distinct CDR3 sequences, 25% to 30% of them seen only once. The sequenced material came from PBMCs or a T cell subset sorted from them (not recorded which). The source of these receptors is an adult woman who had mild COVID-19 (a few samples of this study predate the infection). Cell type and time point are not known.

This clonotype was recorded a few times. The chain is built from TRBV5-1 and TRBJ2-1; TRBD2 aligns across 14 bases. Germline lookup yields CDR1 SGHRS and CDR2 YFSETQ. Trimming at V came to 3 bases and at J to 7 bases, leaving 6 bases not matched to a gene. The CDR3 spans 16 residues. The CDR3 nucleotides are TGCGCCAGCAGCTGGGGACTAGCGGGAGAGTCTAATGAGCAGTTCTTC. It is translated as CASSWGLAGESNEQFF.

J is TRBJ2-2 and V is TRBV5-6, with TRBD1 matching over 7 bases. The CDR3 loop spans 16 amino acids. V gave up 4 bases and J gave up 4 bases; unmatched junction bases: 10. Per germline, CDR1 SGHDT and CDR2 YYEEEE. The CDR3 sequence: CASSSRQGVFTGELFF. Written as DNA, the CDR3 is TGTGCCAGCAGCAGCAGACAGGGAGTATTCACCGGGGAGCTGTTTTTT.

This clonotype was seen a handful of times. This chain links TRBV30 with TRBJ2-3, with 13 positions matching TRBD2. Unmatched junction bases numbered 7, after V lost 8 bases and J lost 2 bases. Germline V gene data show CDR1 as GTSNPN and CDR2 as SVGIG (reference sequence). The CDR3 is made up of 15 amino acids. CDR3 amino acids: CAQTTSGGATDTQYF. The CDR3 DNA sequence: TGTGCCCAGACCACTAGCGGGGGGGCCACAGATACGCAGTATTTT.

V is TRBV24-1 and J is TRBJ2-3; TRBD2 agrees at 8 bases. V lost 5 bases, J lost 7 bases, and 10 bases stayed unmatched. CDR1 is KGHDR, CDR2 SFDVKD, per germline. The CDR3 has 15 residues. In DNA form, the CDR3 reads TGTGCCACCAGTGCGACTAGCGCCAGGTTAAATACGCAGTATTTT. Residues: CATSATSARLNTQYF.

This chain connects TRBV19 to TRBJ2-7; possibly TRBD2 for D (6 bases). Germline CDR1 and CDR2: LNHDA and SQIVND (reference sequence). The CDR3 runs to 17 residues. V shed 0 bases and J shed 0 bases, with 15 bases lying between them. The CDR3 here is CASSIDKATTSSYEQYF. The DNA for the CDR3 is TGTGCCAGTAGTATAGACAAAGCAACGACTAGCTCCTACGAGCAGTACTTC.

The chain couples TRBV23-1 to TRBJ2-5, with D perhaps TRBD1 (6 bases). TRBV23-1 is an open reading frame whose function is uncertain. The CDR3 extends over 14 amino acids. Trimming shortened V by 7 bases and J by 3 bases, and 15 bases separated the two germline ends. The CDR3 protein is CASTRQAHEETQYF. The DNA for the CDR3 is TGCGCCAGCACCCGACAGGCTCATGAAGAGACCCAGTACTTC.

The CDR3 here is CASSLSLAEYEQYF. The CDR3, as DNA: TGTGCCAGCAGCTTGAGCCTAGCGGAATACGAGCAGTACTTC. The rearrangement uses TRBV5-4 and TRBJ2-7; 7 bases align to TRBD2. Germline V gene lookup returns CDR1 SGHNT and CDR2 YYREEE (reference sequence). The CDR3 loop spans 14 amino acids. V lost 1 base to trimming and J lost 4 bases; unmatched junction nucleotides: 5.

CDR3 DNA: TGTGCCAGCAGCGAGGACAGGGCCCACGAGCAGTACTTC. It translates to CASSEDRAHEQYF. This rearrangement joins TRBV7-8 to TRBJ2-7, with TRBD1 matching 8 bases. Germline V lookup: CDR1 SGHVS, CDR2 FQNEAQ. V shed 5 bases, J shed 5 bases, and the junction held 5 bases outside the gene matches. CDR3 length equals 13 residues.

This clonotype has a handful of counts. The V and J genes are TRBV12-3 or TRBV12-4 and TRBJ2-7; 12 positions agree with TRBD2. Losses at the gene ends were 3 bases for V and 5 bases for J; bases not matched to a gene: 5. This CDR3 contains 15 residues. The CDR3 sequence: CASSFLTSGRHEQYF. The CDR3 DNA follows: TGTGCCAGCAGTTTCCTGACTAGCGGGAGACACGAGCAGTACTTC.

Here the CDR3 reads CASSLSRWDTQYF. The DNA of the CDR3 is TGTGCCAGCAGCTTATCCCGGTGGGATACGCAGTATTTT. The J gene is TRBJ2-3, the V gene TRBV7-2; D unclear. Trimming removed 2 bases at V and 6 bases at J, with 9 bases between. CDR3 length: 13 amino acids. Germline values: CDR1 SGHTA, CDR2 FQGNSA.

This clonotype appeared a few times. This sequence joins TRBV7-9 and TRBJ2-7, with TRBD2 matching over 7 bases. J lost 5 bases, V lost 2 bases, and 9 bases had no gene match. The CDR3 loop spans 15 amino acids. Germline V gene sequence: CDR1 SEHNR, CDR2 FQNEAQ (reference sequence). The CDR3 is CASSLIGGSADEQYF. DNA of the CDR3: TGTGCCAGCAGCTTAATTGGCGGGAGTGCGGACGAGCAGTACTTC.

This clonotype showed up just a few times. This chain uses TRBV7-9 with TRBJ2-1, with 7 bases aligning to TRBD1. CDR3 length equals 14 residues. With V trimmed by 5 bases and J by 5 bases, 6 bases remained unmatched. From germline, CDR1 is SEHNR and CDR2 FQNEAQ (reference sequence). CDR3 residues: CASSEDRVHNEQFF. DNA of the CDR3: TGTGCCAGCAGCGAAGACAGGGTCCACAATGAGCAGTTCTTC.

The rearrangement joins TRBV7-9 to TRBJ1-1; D is ambiguous. From germline, CDR1 is SEHNR and CDR2 FQNEAQ (reference sequence). This CDR3 is 14 amino acids long. V gave up 0 bases and J gave up 7 bases, with 12 bases separating them. In DNA form, the CDR3 reads TGTGCCAGCAGCTTAGCGGCAAGGACGTTTGAAGCTTTCTTT. Translated: CASSLAARTFEAFF. The whole variable domain, filled in from reference TRBV7-9 and TRBJ1-1, reads DTGVSQNPRHKITKRGQNVTFRCDPISEHNRLYWYRQTLGQGPEFLTYFQNEAQLEKSRLLSDRFSAERPKGSFSTLEIQRTEQGDSAMYLCASSLAARTFEAFFGQGTRLTVV.

The rearrangement joins TRBV29-1 to TRBJ2-1; no firm D call. CDR3 length equals 12 residues. The germline V gene has CDR1 SQVTM and CDR2 ANQGSEA. Between the trimmed V and J ends, which lost 0 bases and 10 bases, there was a span of 10 bases. CDR3 coding DNA: TGCAGCGTTGAAGATCCCGGCCGGGAGCAGTTCTTC. Encoded protein: CSVEDPGREQFF.

The chain joins TRBV5-4 to TRBJ2-5, with no clear D. Germline CDR1 is SGHNT and CDR2 is YYREEE (reference sequence). V was clipped by 5 bases and J by 2 bases, with 10 bases between them. CDR3 length: 13 residues. The CDR3 nucleotides read TGTGCCAGCAGGCCGGAGATTCAAGAGACCCAGTACTTC. It translates to CASRPEIQETQYF.

The table lists this clonotype with a few counts. The rearrangement links TRBV6-5 to TRBJ2-7; D possibly corresponds to TRBD1 (6 bases). Germline loops: CDR1 MNHEY, CDR2 SVGAGI. V shed 5 bases and J shed 3 bases, with 11 bases lying between them. The CDR3 runs 13 residues. DNA of the CDR3: TGTGCCAGCAGTCTCCACAGGGACTACGAGCAGTACTTC. Protein: CASSLHRDYEQYF.

This clonotype was counted many times. The genes are TRBV7-9 and TRBJ2-7; 12 nucleotides line up with TRBD2. Germline CDR1 reads SEHNR; CDR2 reads FQNEAQ (reference sequence). The CDR3 totals 15 residues. The ends lost 4 bases at V and 0 bases at J; junction bases unmatched: 1. CDR3 residues: CASSSTSGSSYEQYF. The CDR3 DNA reads TGTGCCAGCAGCTCGACTAGCGGGAGCTCCTACGAGCAGTACTTC.

This clonotype was detected only a few times. The rearrangement links TRBV15 to TRBJ2-1, with 7 bases that match TRBD2. This CDR3 is built from 13 residues. Germline V gene sequence: CDR1 LNHNV, CDR2 YYDKDF (reference sequence). V shed 8 bases, J shed 2 bases, and the junction held 3 bases outside the gene matches. This CDR3 reads CATGTIPYNEQFF. CDR3 nucleotides: TGTGCCACCGGGACTATTCCCTACAATGAGCAGTTCTTC.

This clonotype was seen repeatedly, ten times or more. The chain combines TRBV19 with TRBJ2-1; D remains unclear. The CDR3 runs to 11 residues. V shed 2 bases and J shed 4 bases, with 0 bases lying between them. Germline CDR1 LNHDA, CDR2 SQIVND (reference sequence). The DNA for the CDR3 is TGTGCCAGTAGTATATACAATGAGCAGTTCTTC. Translated: CASSIYNEQFF.

The table lists this clonotype with a few counts. CDR3 region: CASSQEVSSYNEQFF. The CDR3 DNA is TGCGCCAGCAGCCAAGAAGTGAGCTCCTACAATGAGCAGTTCTTC. V is TRBV4-3 and J is TRBJ2-1; D is unclear. The ends were cut back, 0 bases at V and 0 bases at J, with 6 bases in the middle. CDR1 is LGHNA and CDR2 is YSLEER in the germline V gene. The CDR3 is made up of 15 amino acids.

This clonotype occurred many times. The chain is built from TRBV7-9 and TRBJ2-2; possibly TRBD2 for D (6 bases). Germline assignment: CDR1 SEHNR and CDR2 FQNEAQ (reference sequence). CDR3 length equals 13 residues. The V gene lost 5 bases and the J gene lost 5 bases, with 9 bases spanning the gap. The CDR3 loop is CASSPRGTGELFF. Here the CDR3 DNA reads TGTGCCAGCAGCCCCCGGGGGACCGGGGAGCTGTTTTTT.

V gene TRBV3-1 combines with J gene TRBJ1-1, with a weak D call TRBD1 (6 bases). The CDR3 length is 13 residues. V lost 1 base and J 4 bases, leaving 7 bases between the germline ends. The germline V gene encodes CDR1 LGHDT and CDR2 YNNKEL (reference sequence). This chain's CDR3 is CASSQVGGTEAFF. CDR3 DNA sequence: TGTGCCAGCAGCCAAGTAGGGGGCACTGAAGCTTTCTTT.

The chain combines TRBV20-1 with TRBJ2-7; 13 nucleotides align to TRBD2. From germline, CDR1 is DFQATT and CDR2 SNEGSKA (reference sequence). The CDR3 contains 14 residues. V gave up 1 base and J gave up 9 bases; unmatched junction bases: 6. In nucleotides, the CDR3 is TGCAGTGCTAGAGGTCCTGGACTAGCGGGAGCGCAGTACTTC. Its translation: CSARGPGLAGAQYF.